A single sample gave rise to the 27 T cell receptor beta chains below, sequenced in a study of cytomegalovirus exposure and HLA in healthy donors. The PCR made use of 60 Vbeta and 13 Jbeta primers. Sequencing was performed with immunoSEQ multiplex PCR; in TCRdb, only in-frame clones are kept and a portion is missing. The data contain approximately 220,000 clones, roughly 85% of them singletons. Sequencing used PBMCs. These receptors all stem from a male donor in good health and CMV-seronegative.

The V and J genes are TRBV18 and TRBJ2-5, with 7 bases lining up with TRBD2. Germline V gene sequence: CDR1 KGHSH, CDR2 LQKENI. The CDR3 runs to 15 residues. V dropped 0 bases and J dropped 0; count of bases not matched to a gene: 1. CDR3 amino acids: CASSPPGLYQETQYF. The CDR3 DNA follows: TGTGCCAGCTCACCACCGGGACTATACCAAGAGACCCAGTACTTC.

V gene TRBV7-9 combines with J gene TRBJ1-5; 12 nucleotides align to TRBD1. V lost 3 bases and J lost 6; bases outside the gene matches: 6. CDR3 length: 16 residues. Germline loops: CDR1 SEHNR, CDR2 FQNEAQ (reference sequence). CDR3 sequence reads: CASSFGDRGQGQPQHF. CDR3 in DNA: TGTGCCAGCAGCTTCGGGGACAGGGGGCAGGGTCAGCCCCAGCATTTT. The variable domain in full, with the rest retrieved from reference TRBV7-9 and TRBJ1-5, is DTGVSQNPRHKITKRGQNVTFRCDPISEHNRLYWYRQTLGQGPEFLTYFQNEAQLEKSRLLSDRFSAERPKGSFSTLEIQRTEQGDSAMYLCASSFGDRGQGQPQHFGDGTRLSIL.

This rearrangement joins TRBV5-1 to TRBJ2-1, with D tentatively TRBD1 (5 bases). The CDR3 is 18 residues long. Germline-derived CDR1 and CDR2 are SGHRS and YFSETQ. With 0 bases removed from V and 0 bases from J, the gap between germline ends came to 16 bases. CDR3 nucleotides: TGCGCCAGCAGCTTGGCCGGCAGGGCCGACAGCTCCTACAATGAGCAGTTCTTC. This encodes CASSLAGRADSSYNEQFF.

The V call is TRBV7-2, the J call TRBJ1-2; D might be TRBD1 (5 bases). Germline CDR1 SGHTA, CDR2 FQGNSA. The length of the CDR3 is 15 residues. V dropped 1 base and J dropped 2 bases, with 11 bases sitting between them. The CDR3 DNA reads TGTGCCAGCAGCTTAGGGGGGGGATCCAACTATGGCTACACCTTC. The encoded protein is CASSLGGGSNYGYTF.

This chain connects TRBV13 to TRBJ1-1; no clear D. This CDR3 has 15 residues. V was clipped by 0 bases and J by 1 base, with 9 bases between them. The germline V gene encodes CDR1 PRHDT and CDR2 FYEKMQ (reference sequence). In DNA, the CDR3 is TGTGCCAGCAGCTTAGGTCTTGGGAGGAACACTGAAGCTTTCTTT. Protein: CASSLGLGRNTEAFF.

As concerns this clone: The same CDR3 can be traced to other DNA sequences in this sample. J is TRBJ2-2 and V is TRBV9; 8 bases agree with TRBD1. The V gene end was trimmed by 3 bases and the J gene end by 7 bases; junction bases not matched to a gene: 8. This CDR3 region has 15 residues. Per the germline V gene, CDR1 is SGDLS and CDR2 is YYNGEE. CDR3 bases: TGTGCCAGCAGCGACAAGACAGGGGATAACGGGGAGCTGTTTTTT. Its protein product is CASSDKTGDNGELFF.

The V call is TRBV2, the J call TRBJ2-5, with 7 bases identical to TRBD1. Germline trimming cut 10 bases from V and 4 bases from J; bases unmatched to any gene: 9. Germline V lookup: CDR1 SNHLY, CDR2 FYNNEI. This CDR3 has 13 amino acids. CDR3 loop: CATGSQGLETQYF. DNA for the CDR3: TGTGCCACGGGGTCACAGGGGTTAGAGACCCAGTACTTC.

This chain uses TRBV18 with TRBJ1-1, with a tentative D call TRBD1 (5 bases). Looked up from germline, CDR1 is KGHSH and CDR2 is LQKENI. This CDR3 contains 14 residues. The germline V and J ends were trimmed by 0 bases and 4 bases, with 9 bases remaining between them. The DNA of the CDR3 is TGTGCCAGCTCACCACCGGGGGGTAGCACTGAAGCTTTCTTT. Protein sequence: CASSPPGGSTEAFF.

This sequence joins TRBV5-1 and TRBJ1-4; maybe TRBD1 (6 bases). This CDR3 has 17 residues. V lost 1 base, J lost 3 bases, and 16 bases lay in between. Germline-derived CDR1 and CDR2 are SGHRS and YFSETQ. The CDR3 loop is CASSLQPSGAPNEKLFF. The DNA for the CDR3 is TGCGCCAGCAGCTTGCAACCTTCAGGGGCCCCTAATGAAAAACTGTTTTTT.

This chain joins TRBV19 and TRBJ1-1, with D perhaps TRBD1 (6 bases). Per germline, CDR1 LNHDA and CDR2 SQIVND (reference sequence). The CDR3 is made up of 14 amino acids. Trimming pared 5 bases from V and 3 bases from J, leaving 13 bases between. DNA of the CDR3: TGTGCCAGTAGTTGGGGGGGGGCTCACACTGAAGCTTTCTTT. This gives the protein CASSWGGAHTEAFF.

This clone showed up just a few times. V and J are TRBV10-3 and TRBJ2-2, with 11 bases lining up with TRBD1. CDR1 is ENHRY and CDR2 is SYGVKD in the germline V gene. J lost 4 bases, V lost 9 bases, and 16 bases had no gene match. CDR3 size: 18 residues. CDR3 bases: TGTGCCATTGGCCCGGGACAGGGGGTGAGGGCTAGCACCGGGGAGCTGTTTTTT. Amino acid sequence: CAIGPGQGVRASTGELFF.

In the case of this clone: An end of the junction differs from the germline gene, which may be a read error. The chain couples TRBV7-7 to TRBJ2-1; 7 nucleotides line up with TRBD1. The CDR3 is 15 residues long. The V gene's germline CDR1 is SSHAT and CDR2 FNYEAQ (reference sequence). The CDR3 nucleotides are TGTGCTAGCAGCCTCGAGAGGGGGCGCCTAAATGAGCAGTTCTTC. This gives the protein CASSLERGRLNEQFF.

The chain has TRBV7-9 and TRBJ1-1, with D possibly matching TRBD1 (5 bases). Trimming took off 6 bases at V and 8 bases at J, with 13 bases between the two ends. Germline V gives CDR1 SEHNR, CDR2 FQNEAQ (reference sequence). CDR3 size: 12 residues. This CDR3 reads CASRTAGEEAFF. The CDR3 region has the DNA TGTGCCAGCAGAACTGCGGGGGAAGAAGCTTTCTTT.

V and J are TRBV7-9 and TRBJ1-3; no clear D. V was cut by 6 bases and J by 4 bases, with 10 bases left in between. CDR3 length: 13 amino acids. Germline V gene sequence: CDR1 SEHNR, CDR2 FQNEAQ (reference sequence). In DNA, the CDR3 is TGTGCCAGCAGTACAGCGGCGGGAAACACCATATATTTT. It specifies CASSTAAGNTIYF.

The chain combines TRBV27 with TRBJ1-4; D may be TRBD1 (6 bases). The CDR3 is 14 amino acids. The ends were cut back, 2 bases at V and 3 bases at J, with 7 bases in the middle. The germline CDR1 and CDR2 sequences are MNHEY and SMNVEV (reference sequence). CDR3 coding DNA: TGTGCCAGCAGTTTACAGGGGCCTAATGAAAAACTGTTTTTT. Its protein is CASSLQGPNEKLFF.

The chain recombines TRBV7-8 with TRBJ1-1, with TRBD1 matching over 10 bases. V was clipped by 1 base and J by 4 bases; unmatched bases: 6. The CDR3 loop spans 16 amino acids. CDR1 and CDR2 from the germline V gene are SGHVS and FQNEAQ. CDR3 in amino acids: CASSLETGGAGTEAFF. The CDR3 coding sequence is TGTGCCAGCAGCTTAGAGACAGGGGGCGCGGGCACTGAAGCTTTCTTT.

This clone turned up a few times. The chain is built from TRBV7-2 and TRBJ2-7; 12 bases fit TRBD2. The CDR3 is made up of 15 amino acids. J was trimmed by 6 bases and V by 5 bases; bases with no gene match: 8. CDR1 is SGHTA and CDR2 is FQGNSA in the germline V gene. This CDR3 is CASSLVLAGGGEQYF. Here the CDR3 DNA reads TGTGCCAGCAGCCTAGTGCTAGCGGGGGGGGGCGAGCAGTACTTC.

The rearrangement uses TRBV5-1 and TRBJ2-5; D is unresolved. CDR3 length: 15 amino acids. Trimming stripped 0 bases from V and 2 bases from J, with 11 bases between. CDR1 and CDR2 (germline): SGHRS, YFSETQ. This CDR3 is CASSLAEVSQETQYF. The DNA for the CDR3 is TGCGCCAGCAGCTTGGCCGAGGTCAGTCAAGAGACCCAGTACTTC.

This chain joins TRBV5-1 and TRBJ2-7, with TRBD1 matching 8 bases. This CDR3 contains 14 residues. With 1 base clipped from V and 7 bases from J, the junction kept 7 bases outside the gene matches. Looked up from germline, CDR1 is SGHRS and CDR2 is YFSETQ. CDR3 sequence (DNA): TGCGCCAGCAGCTTGCCTGGACAGGGTAAAGAGCAGTACTTC. Its translation is CASSLPGQGKEQYF.

The chain links TRBV9 to TRBJ1-2; 9 positions agree with TRBD1. Germline V gene data show CDR1 as SGDLS and CDR2 as YYNGEE. The length of the CDR3 is 17 residues. V shed 0 bases and J 5 bases; nucleotides not matched to a gene: 11. CDR3 protein: CASSVVQGASTFYGYTF. The CDR3 coding sequence is TGTGCCAGCAGCGTAGTACAGGGGGCTTCGACGTTTTATGGCTACACCTTC. Full variable domain (remainder filled in from reference TRBV9 and TRBJ1-2): DSGVTQTPKHLITATGQRVTLRCSPRSGDLSVYWYQQSLDQGLQFLIQYYNGEERAKGNILERFSAQQFPDLHSELNLSSLELGDSALYFCASSVVQGASTFYGYTFGSGTRLTVV.

The chain carries TRBV7-3 and TRBJ1-2, with 10 bases aligning to TRBD1. V gave up 5 bases and J gave up 8 bases; unmatched junction bases: 5. The germline gives CDR1 SGHTA, CDR2 FQGTGA. The CDR3 consists of 13 residues. CDR3: CASSRGQGNGYTF. The DNA for the CDR3 is TGTGCCAGCAGCCGGGGACAGGGGAACGGCTACACCTTC. The full variable domain, in which reference TRBV7-3 and TRBJ1-2 provide the parts outside the CDR3, is GAGVSQTPSNKVTEKGKYVELRCDPISGHTALYWYRQSLGQGPEFLIYFQGTGAADDSGLPNDRFFAVRPEGSVSTLKIQRTERGDSAVYLCASSRGQGNGYTFGSGTRLTVV.

V usage is TRBV23-1 and J usage is TRBJ2-7, with a weak D call TRBD1 (7 bases). TRBV23-1 is annotated as an ORF whose role is uncertain. This CDR3 is 14 amino acids long. V was shortened by 8 bases and J by 3 bases, with 17 bases between the two germline ends. CDR3 nucleotides: TGCGCCAGCCCCGGAGGGACAGAAAACTACGAGCAGTACTTC. This sequence encodes CASPGGTENYEQYF.

The V call is TRBV7-9, the J call TRBJ2-3; tentatively, D is TRBD1 (6 bases). The V end was cut by 1 base, the J end by 6 bases, with 8 bases between. The CDR3 totals 13 residues. The V gene's germline CDR1 is SEHNR and CDR2 FQNEAQ (reference sequence). The CDR3 loop reads CASSLGDTDTQYF. Here the CDR3 DNA reads TGTGCCAGCAGCTTAGGGGACACCGATACGCAGTATTTT.

V gene TRBV7-6 combines with J gene TRBJ1-4; 10 bases are shared with TRBD1. The V gene end was trimmed by 1 base and the J gene end by 3 bases; junction bases not matched to a gene: 2. This CDR3 has 16 amino acids. Germline V gives CDR1 SGHVS, CDR2 FNYEAQ. As DNA, the CDR3 is TGTGCCAGCAGCTTAGGAGGACAGGGGGCTAATGAAAAACTGTTTTTT. Translating gives CASSLGGQGANEKLFF.

This clone was seen a few times. Other nucleotide sequences from this sample produce the same CDR3. The chain couples TRBV11-1 to TRBJ2-7; TRBD1 aligns across 8 bases. Germline trimming cut 5 bases from V and 0 bases from J; bases unmatched to any gene: 18. The CDR3 has 19 amino acids. CDR1 is SGHAT and CDR2 is FQDESV in the germline V gene (reference sequence). DNA of the CDR3: TGTGCCAGCAGCCCCCGGCGGGACAGGCTACTCGGGAGCTCCTACGAGCAGTACTTC. Translated: CASSPRRDRLLGSSYEQYF.

The chain couples TRBV5-1 to TRBJ2-5; D unresolved. Germline values: CDR1 SGHRS, CDR2 YFSETQ. Deletions cut 3 bases from V and 1 base from J, with 10 bases between. This CDR3 has 14 amino acids. The CDR3 DNA follows: TGCGCCAGCAGCTCGCAGGTGGTCCAAGAGACCCAGTACTTC. Translated, it gives CASSSQVVQETQYF. The whole variable domain, filled in from reference TRBV5-1 and TRBJ2-5, reads KAGVTQTPRYLIKTRGQQVTLSCSPISGHRSVSWYQQTPGQGLQFLFEYFSETQRNKGNFPGRFSGRQFSNSRSEMNVSTLELGDSALYLCASSSQVVQETQYFGPGTRLLVL.

The sample holds one count of this clone. The CDR3 DNA is TGTGCCAGCAGTTTTCGGTCTGCCGCTTTCTTT. Its translation is CASSFRSAAFF. The chain joins TRBV28 to TRBJ1-1; D not certain. The CDR3 length is 11 residues. V was clipped by 3 bases and J by 11 bases, with 10 bases between them. Germline V CDR1 and CDR2: MDHEN, SYDVKM.